These T cell receptor beta chains were read from a single sample in a study of siplizumab effects on memory and regulatory T cells. Data came from immunoSEQ multiplex PCR; TCRdb stores just in-frame clones and leaves some out. The table has roughly 64,000 clones, 90% to 97% seen once. Source material: naive CD8+ T cells sorted from blood. Source of these receptors: a human donor in good health. CDR3s include the opening cysteine and the closing phenylalanine or tryptophan. Fields, in order: J gene, V gene, D gene, clone size, CDR3 DNA, CDR3 protein. A D gene is named only where the DNA matches it firmly. The size field is filled for only some rows; it gives once, few, many or a size class.

J gene: TRBJ1-1
V gene: TRBV27
D gene: TRBD1
clone size: NA
CDR3 DNA: TGTGCCAGTAGTCCCGGGACAGGGGGGACTGAAGCTTTCTTT
CDR3 protein: CASSPGTGGTEAFF

J gene: TRBJ1-2
V gene: TRBV7-9
D gene: NA
clone size: NA
CDR3 DNA: TGTGCCAGCAGCTTAACAGAAAATAACTATGGCTACACCTTC
CDR3 protein: CASSLTENNYGYTF

J gene: TRBJ2-3
V gene: TRBV7-6
D gene: NA
clone size: NA
CDR3 DNA: TGTGCCAGCGCCCCCCCCGGGGCAGATACGCAGTATTTT
CDR3 protein: CASAPPGADTQYF

J gene: TRBJ1-1
V gene: TRBV4-1
D gene: NA
clone size: NA
CDR3 DNA: TGCGCCAGCAGCCACCTTCTGGGGGGGATTGAAGCTTTCTTT
CDR3 protein: CASSHLLGGIEAFF

J gene: TRBJ1-5
V gene: TRBV30
D gene: NA
clone size: NA
CDR3 DNA: TGTGCCTGGAGTGTGACGGGGGTTAGCAATCAGCCCCAGCATTTT
CDR3 protein: CAWSVTGVSNQPQHF

J gene: TRBJ2-5
V gene: TRBV29-1
D gene: NA
clone size: NA
CDR3 DNA: TGCAGCGTCCGCCAAGAGACCCAGTACTTC
CDR3 protein: CSVRQETQYF

J gene: TRBJ2-1
V gene: TRBV4-3
D gene: TRBD2
clone size: once
CDR3 DNA: TGCGCCAGCAGCCAAGATCTTACACGGGGGGACAATGAGCAGTTCTTC
CDR3 protein: CASSQDLTRGDNEQFF

J gene: TRBJ2-1
V gene: TRBV27
D gene: NA
clone size: NA
CDR3 DNA: TGTGCCAGCAGTTTGTACAATGAGCAGTTCTTC
CDR3 protein: CASSLYNEQFF

J gene: TRBJ2-1
V gene: TRBV2
D gene: NA
clone size: NA
CDR3 DNA: TGTGCCAGCAGTGAAGCGTTTAGCGGATACAATGAGCAGTTCTTC
CDR3 protein: CASSEAFSGYNEQFF

J gene: TRBJ1-2
V gene: TRBV12-2
D gene: NA
clone size: NA
CDR3 DNA: TGTGCAAGTCGCTTAATTCGATCGGTTAGCTCATACTGGGGCTACACCTTC
CDR3 protein: CASRLIRSVSSYWGYTF

J gene: TRBJ2-2
V gene: TRBV2
D gene: TRBD2
clone size: NA
CDR3 DNA: TGTGCCAGCAGTGAATCAGGGCGGGGGGCGAACACCGGGGAGCTGTTTTTT
CDR3 protein: CASSESGRGANTGELFF

J gene: TRBJ1-1
V gene: TRBV5-1
D gene: TRBD1
clone size: NA
CDR3 DNA: TGTGCCAGCAGGCTCGGACAGGGATATCCTGAAGCTTTCTTT
CDR3 protein: CASRLGQGYPEAFF

J gene: TRBJ2-3
V gene: TRBV10-3
D gene: NA
clone size: NA
CDR3 DNA: TGTGCCATCAGTCAGGGGGGGAACACAGATACGCAGTATTTT
CDR3 protein: CAISQGGNTDTQYF

J gene: TRBJ2-2
V gene: TRBV12-5
D gene: NA
clone size: NA
CDR3 DNA: TGTGCTAGTGGTTTGGTAAGGGGGGACACCGGGGAGCTGTTTTTT
CDR3 protein: CASGLVRGDTGELFF

J gene: TRBJ2-1
V gene: TRBV2
D gene: NA
clone size: NA
CDR3 DNA: TGTGCCAGCGGATTAGGGGGGTCCTACAATGAGCAGTTCTTC
CDR3 protein: CASGLGGSYNEQFF

J gene: TRBJ1-6
V gene: TRBV6-8
D gene: NA
clone size: NA
CDR3 DNA: TGTGCCAGCAGGGAAGAATCGAGGAGCTCCTATAATTCACCCCTCCACTTT
CDR3 protein: CASREESRSSYNSPLHF

J gene: TRBJ1-1
V gene: TRBV6-5
D gene: NA
clone size: once
CDR3 DNA: TGTGCCAGCAGTTACATGACGAAGAACACTGAAGCTTTCTTT
CDR3 protein: CASSYMTKNTEAFF

J gene: TRBJ2-3
V gene: TRBV18
D gene: NA
clone size: NA
CDR3 DNA: TGTGCCAGCTCACCGACAGAAAGCACAGATACGCAGTATTTT
CDR3 protein: CASSPTESTDTQYF

J gene: TRBJ2-5
V gene: TRBV29-1
D gene: TRBD1
clone size: NA
CDR3 DNA: TGCAGCGTATGGACAGGGGTGATAGAGACCCAGTACTTC
CDR3 protein: CSVWTGVIETQYF

J gene: TRBJ1-2
V gene: TRBV16
D gene: NA
clone size: once
CDR3 DNA: TGTGCCAGCAGCCAGAGGCAATCAATCGTGTATGGCTACACCTTC
CDR3 protein: CASSQRQSIVYGYTF

J gene: TRBJ1-1
V gene: TRBV19
D gene: TRBD1
clone size: once
CDR3 DNA: TGTGCCAGTAGTATGAACAGGGGGCTTACTGAAGCTTTCTTT
CDR3 protein: CASSMNRGLTEAFF

J gene: TRBJ2-7
V gene: TRBV6-8
D gene: NA
clone size: NA
CDR3 DNA: TGTGCCAGCAGCTCTAGGTTCTACGAGCAGTACTTC
CDR3 protein: CASSSRFYEQYF

J gene: TRBJ2-4
V gene: TRBV9
D gene: TRBD1
clone size: NA
CDR3 DNA: TGTGCCAGCAGCGGGGGACAGGACAAAAACATTCAGTACTTC
CDR3 protein: CASSGGQDKNIQYF

J gene: TRBJ2-5
V gene: TRBV28
D gene: TRBD1
clone size: NA
CDR3 DNA: TGTGCCAGCAGTTTATTGGGGACAGGGAGTCAAGAGACCCAGTACTTC
CDR3 protein: CASSLLGTGSQETQYF

J gene: TRBJ2-3
V gene: TRBV11-3
D gene: NA
clone size: NA
CDR3 DNA: TGTGCCAGCAGCCCATCGATTGAAGATACGCAGTATTTT
CDR3 protein: CASSPSIEDTQYF

J gene: TRBJ2-3
V gene: TRBV6-4
D gene: NA
clone size: NA
CDR3 DNA: TGTGCCAGCTCTCCGGGACCCGGCACAGATACGCAGTATTTT
CDR3 protein: CASSPGPGTDTQYF

J gene: TRBJ1-4
V gene: TRBV7-9
D gene: TRBD1
clone size: NA
CDR3 DNA: TGTGCCAGCAGCCTCGGGACAGGGGATGAAAAACTGTTTTTT
CDR3 protein: CASSLGTGDEKLFF

J gene: TRBJ2-7
V gene: TRBV15
D gene: NA
clone size: NA
CDR3 DNA: TGTGCCACCAGCAGAGGCCCAGGAGGTCTCTACGAGCAGTACTTC
CDR3 protein: CATSRGPGGLYEQYF

J gene: TRBJ2-6
V gene: TRBV4-1
D gene: NA
clone size: NA
CDR3 DNA: TGCGCCAGCAGCCAAGAACCGCCTGGCTCTGGGGCCAACGTCCTGACTTTC
CDR3 protein: CASSQEPPGSGANVLTF

J gene: TRBJ1-1
V gene: TRBV6-6
D gene: NA
clone size: NA
CDR3 DNA: TGTGCCAGCAGTTCAGCCTACACTGAAGCTTTCTTT
CDR3 protein: CASSSAYTEAFF

J gene: TRBJ1-5
V gene: TRBV19
D gene: TRBD1
clone size: NA
CDR3 DNA: TGTGCCAGTACCCCCTCCGGGGACAGCCTTAATCAGCCCCAGCATTTT
CDR3 protein: CASTPSGDSLNQPQHF

J gene: TRBJ2-4
V gene: TRBV5-4
D gene: NA
clone size: NA
CDR3 DNA: TGTGCCAGCAGCTTATCACAGGCGGCGGAAAACATTCAGTACTTC
CDR3 protein: CASSLSQAAENIQYF

J gene: TRBJ1-1
V gene: TRBV4-1
D gene: NA
clone size: NA
CDR3 DNA: TGCGCCAGCAGGAGACAGGCCAACACTGAAGCTTTCTTT
CDR3 protein: CASRRQANTEAFF

J gene: TRBJ1-1
V gene: TRBV15
D gene: NA
clone size: NA
CDR3 DNA: TGTGCCACCAGCAGAGATGAGGGTCACACTGAAGCTTTCTTT
CDR3 protein: CATSRDEGHTEAFF

J gene: TRBJ2-1
V gene: TRBV27
D gene: NA
clone size: NA
CDR3 DNA: TGTGCCAGCAATTTTGGAGGGGGGGATGAGCAGTTCTTC
CDR3 protein: CASNFGGGDEQFF

J gene: TRBJ1-5
V gene: TRBV6-4
D gene: NA
clone size: NA
CDR3 DNA: TGTGCCAGCAGTGACTCTATCAATCAGCCCCAGCATTTT
CDR3 protein: CASSDSINQPQHF

J gene: TRBJ1-1
V gene: TRBV5-6
D gene: NA
clone size: NA
CDR3 DNA: TGTGCCAGCAGCGGCACAATGAACACTGAAGCTTTCTTT
CDR3 protein: CASSGTMNTEAFF

J gene: TRBJ1-1
V gene: TRBV5-1
D gene: NA
clone size: NA
CDR3 DNA: TGCGCCAGCAGCTTTGACAGCACTGAAGCTTTCTTT
CDR3 protein: CASSFDSTEAFF

J gene: TRBJ2-1
V gene: TRBV19
D gene: NA
clone size: once
CDR3 DNA: TGTGCCAGTAAGGAAGGGTGGGGGAGCTCCTACAATGAGCAGTTCTTC
CDR3 protein: CASKEGWGSSYNEQFF

J gene: TRBJ2-4
V gene: TRBV19
D gene: TRBD2
clone size: NA
CDR3 DNA: TGTGCCAGTAGTATAGCGGGCGGGGGGGAGAAAAACATTCAGTACTTC
CDR3 protein: CASSIAGGGEKNIQYF

J gene: TRBJ1-3
V gene: TRBV19
D gene: NA
clone size: NA
CDR3 DNA: TGTGCCAGTCCTAAGGGGGTCCCTTACTCTGGAAACACCATATATTTT
CDR3 protein: CASPKGVPYSGNTIYF